The sequence of this T cell receptor beta chain was determined in a study of T cells in Graves' hyperthyroidism and ophthalmopathy. This clonotype occurred a few times. Its target is unknown. Study-level results: A median 6.5 months before onset, the model predicted ophthalmopathy.

Trimming took off 4 bases at V and 9 bases at J, with 16 bases between the two ends. This CDR3 region has 14 residues. CDR1 and CDR2 from the germline V gene are GTSNPN and SVGIG (reference sequence). Template material for amplifying TCR beta CDR3 regions consisted of RNA transcripts. The HTBI primer set drove a first-round RT-PCR of the TCR CDR3. TCRdb used MiXCR to reprocess the multiplex PCR reads, holding one entry per CDR3 protein. This sample has roughly 750,000 distinct CDR3 sequences; roughly 17% occur once, and the top ten carry around 8%. Across 18 months, stable Graves' hyperthyroidism was marked by no progression to ophthalmopathy.

The sample was blood. The TCR comes from a man aged 18 to 30 with Graves' hyperthyroidism. The chain employs TRBV30 and TRBJ1-6, with D maybe TRBD1 (5 bases). CDR3 sequence: CAWTKKGSSSPLHF. DNA for the CDR3: TGTGCCTGGACCAAAAAGGGGAGTTCTTCACCCCTCCACTTT.